Following are 32 T cell receptor beta chains from one sample sequenced in a study of T cell repertoires in cytomegalovirus infection. In TCRdb, the reads were re-called with MiXCR into one record per CDR3 protein. The data hold 900,000 to 950,000 distinct CDR3 sequences, with around 31% observed a single time. These TCRs are of unknown antigen specificity. The sequenced sample was cultured CD8+ T cells from PBMCs, obtained from culture after CMV antigen stimulation. All receptors come from a human donor in good health (CMV status not recorded). Some clones in this sample may be carry-over from other donors' samples.

This clonotype came up a few times. The V and J genes are TRBV27 and TRBJ2-5; D is uncertain. The CDR3 is 15 amino acids. Looked up from germline, CDR1 is MNHEY and CDR2 is SMNVEV (reference sequence). Trimming cost V 5 bases and J 2 bases, with 15 bases left between them. DNA for the CDR3: TGTGCCAGCAGTCTCCGAAACGCTTTTCAAGAGACCCAGTACTTC. Translated: CASSLRNAFQETQYF.

With respect to this clonotype: The junction shows a germline mismatch at one end, possibly a read error. The gene calls are TRBV5-1 and TRBJ1-4; 7 bases are a match to TRBD1. Germline V gene lookup returns CDR1 SGHRS and CDR2 YFSETQ. CDR3 length: 16 residues. The CDR3 loop is CASSFEGASTNEKLFF. In DNA, the CDR3 is TGTGCCAGCAGTTTTGAGGGGGCTTCAACTAATGAAAAACTGTTTTTT.

In its sample, this clonotype was seen many times. The chain joins TRBV7-2 to TRBJ2-2; maybe TRBD1 (5 bases). Trimming stripped 6 bases from V and 5 bases from J, with 13 bases between. Germline CDR1 and CDR2: SGHTA and FQGNSA. This CDR3 has 14 amino acids. The CDR3 loop is CASRLFQGTGELFF. The CDR3 region has the DNA TGTGCCAGCAGACTTTTCCAGGGTACCGGGGAGCTGTTTTTT.

The chain joins TRBV11-2 to TRBJ2-6; TRBD2 aligns across 7 bases. The V gene end was trimmed by 1 base and the J gene end by 11 bases; junction bases not matched to a gene: 5. The CDR3 runs to 14 residues. From germline, CDR1 is SGHAT and CDR2 FQNNGV. In nucleotides, the CDR3 is TGTGCCAGCAGCTTAGGGACGGGGAGGGACGTCCTGACTTTC. Translated, it gives CASSLGTGRDVLTF.

This clonotype turned up a few times. CDR3 amino acids: CATSMGAPDTQYF. As DNA, the CDR3 is TGTGCCACCAGCATGGGGGCCCCAGATACGCAGTATTTT. The genes are TRBV15 and TRBJ2-3, with D maybe TRBD1 (6 bases). The germline gives CDR1 LNHNV, CDR2 YYDKDF (reference sequence). This CDR3 comprises 13 residues. Trimming cost V 4 bases and J 4 bases, with 9 bases left between them. Variable domain in full (rest from reference TRBV15 and TRBJ2-3): DAMVIQNPRYQVTQFGKPVTLSCSQTLNHNVMYWYQQKSSQAPKLLFHYYDKDFNNEADTPDNFQSRRPNTSFCFLDIRSPGLGDTAMYLCATSMGAPDTQYFGPGTRLTVL.

The chain couples TRBV20-1 to TRBJ2-5, with 14 positions matching TRBD2. V trimming: 3 bases; J trimming: 0 bases; junction bases outside the gene matches: 9. Germline CDR1 DFQATT, CDR2 SNEGSKA (reference sequence). The CDR3 is 18 residues long. CDR3 sequence (DNA): TGCAGTGCTAGGGGAGGGACTAGCGGGGGTTTGTACCAAGAGACCCAGTACTTC. The encoded protein is CSARGGTSGGLYQETQYF.

As for this clonotype: With a much larger clone just one base away, this may be a read error. This chain joins TRBV3-1 and TRBJ2-5; 8 bases agree with TRBD2. Germline lookup yields CDR1 LGHDT and CDR2 YNNKEL (reference sequence). This CDR3 comprises 14 residues. CDR3 in amino acids: CVSSPGLVKETQYF. The CDR3 DNA sequence: TGTGTCAGCAGCCCGGGACTAGTGAAAGAGACCCAGTACTTC.

As for this clonotype: A much larger clone differs from this one at a single base, so this may be a read error. The chain links TRBV7-2 to TRBJ2-4; D may be TRBD1 or TRBD2 (5 bases each). Germline values: CDR1 SGHTA, CDR2 FQGNSA. The V gene lost 1 base and the J gene lost 0 bases, with 10 bases spanning the gap. This CDR3 contains 16 residues. The DNA of the CDR3 is TGTGCCAGCAGCTTAGTGTCGGGGCTAGCCAAAAACATTCAGTACTTC. This sequence encodes CASSLVSGLAKNIQYF.

V is TRBV10-3 and J is TRBJ2-5; TRBD2 matches 8 bases. The germline V gene has CDR1 ENHRY and CDR2 SYGVKD. V shed 6 bases and J 7 bases; nucleotides not matched to a gene: 4. CDR3 length equals 12 residues. CDR3: CAIRGLVGTQYF. In DNA form, the CDR3 reads TGTGCCATCAGGGGACTAGTGGGGACCCAGTACTTC.

The V call is TRBV5-1, the J call TRBJ2-1, with a tentative D call TRBD1 (6 bases). The length of the CDR3 is 11 residues. V lost 6 bases to trimming and J lost 9 bases, with 10 bases between them. Germline CDR1 SGHRS, CDR2 YFSETQ. CDR3 bases: TGCGCCAGCACGCTACAGGGTGAGCAGTTCTTC. This gives the protein CASTLQGEQFF.

The genes are TRBV20-1 and TRBJ1-5, with D maybe TRBD1 (6 bases). The germline V gene encodes CDR1 DFQATT and CDR2 SNEGSKA (reference sequence). The CDR3 covers 14 residues. The ends were cut back, 2 bases at V and 4 bases at J, with 12 bases in the middle. This CDR3 reads CSARRPGANQPQHF. CDR3 bases: TGCAGTGCTAGAAGGCCGGGGGCTAATCAGCCCCAGCATTTT.

The rearrangement uses TRBV13 and TRBJ2-1, with TRBD2 identical over 16 bases. V was pared by 6 bases and J by 7 bases, with 3 bases of the junction left unmatched. In germline, CDR1 is PRHDT, CDR2 FYEKMQ (reference sequence). The CDR3 has 15 residues. CDR3 in DNA: TGTGCCAGCAGACTGGGACTAGCGGGGGGGAATGAGCAGTTCTTC. This encodes CASRLGLAGGNEQFF.

This clonotype was detected only a few times. The V call is TRBV6-2 or TRBV6-3, the J call TRBJ2-1; 14 nucleotides line up with TRBD2. Trimming cost V 6 bases and J 8 bases; bases outside gene matches: 6. Germline CDR1 MNHEY, CDR2 SVGEGT. The CDR3 is 15 amino acids. CDR3 residues: CASSRLAGGADEQFF. The CDR3 DNA reads as TGTGCCAGCAGCCGACTAGCGGGGGGGGCGGATGAGCAGTTCTTC.

This clonotype was picked up many times. V and J are TRBV7-2 and TRBJ1-1, with 7 bases that match TRBD1. This CDR3 is built from 16 residues. Trimming at V came to 5 bases and at J to 0 bases, leaving 9 bases not matched to a gene. Germline V gives CDR1 SGHTA, CDR2 FQGNSA. The CDR3 DNA follows: TGTGCCAGCAGCCCCATCCCGGGACAGCTGAACACTGAAGCTTTCTTT. Translation gives CASSPIPGQLNTEAFF.

This clonotype has only a few counts. The chain couples TRBV27 to TRBJ2-1, with D unclear. Per the germline V gene, CDR1 is MNHEY and CDR2 is SMNVEV (reference sequence). This CDR3 spans 15 amino acids. Trimming pared 8 bases from V and 2 bases from J, leaving 16 bases between. The CDR3 loop reads CASASPSRAYNEQFF. The CDR3 DNA follows: TGTGCCAGCGCATCCCCGTCGCGAGCCTACAATGAGCAGTTCTTC.

This clonotype was counted only a few times. The chain recombines TRBV15 with TRBJ1-6; weak D call: TRBD1 (5 bases). V lost 3 bases to trimming and J lost 14 bases, with 8 bases between them. The CDR3 contains 11 residues. Germline V gives CDR1 LNHNV, CDR2 YYDKDF (reference sequence). The CDR3 spells CATSSGGSLHF. The CDR3 DNA reads TGTGCCACCAGCAGTGGGGGGTCCCTCCACTTT.

The V call is TRBV29-1, the J call TRBJ2-7; a weak D match, TRBD2 (5 bases). The V gene lost 3 bases and the J gene lost 0 bases, with 12 bases spanning the gap. The CDR3 consists of 14 residues. The germline gives CDR1 SQVTM, CDR2 ANQGSEA. Written as DNA, the CDR3 is TGCAGCGTTGAGGCAGCGGCCAGCTCCTACGAGCAGTACTTC. Translated: CSVEAAASSYEQYF.

Ten or more counts support this clonotype. The chain is built from TRBV7-2 and TRBJ1-5, with TRBD1 as a possible D gene (5 bases). This CDR3 comprises 15 residues. Trimming cost V 5 bases and J 8 bases, with 19 bases left between them. Germline CDR1 SGHTA, CDR2 FQGNSA. The CDR3 spells CASSPPPGELEPQHF. The DNA for the CDR3 is TGTGCCAGCAGCCCCCCCCCGGGGGAATTGGAGCCCCAGCATTTT.

This clonotype was counted only a few times. The chain carries TRBV27 and TRBJ1-5; TRBD1 is a possible D gene (5 bases). The germline CDR1 and CDR2 sequences are MNHEY and SMNVEV (reference sequence). V lost 8 bases, J lost 0 bases, and 14 bases lay in between. The CDR3 spans 15 residues. The CDR3 bases are TGTGCCAGCCGGACGGGACGGAATAGCAATCAGCCCCAGCATTTT. Translating gives CASRTGRNSNQPQHF.

On this clonotype itself: The junction and the germline gene differ at one end; a read error may be behind it. This chain links TRBV6-1 with TRBJ2-5; D perhaps matches TRBD1 (7 bases). This CDR3 is built from 15 residues. The germline V gene encodes CDR1 MNHNS and CDR2 SASEGT. This chain's CDR3 is CTSSPQEGAKETQYF. The CDR3, as DNA: TGTACCAGCAGTCCTCAGGAGGGGGCCAAAGAGACCCAGTACTTC.

This clonotype was counted between two and nine times. This chain connects TRBV2 to TRBJ2-5; a weak D match, TRBD2 (6 bases). V lost 9 bases, J lost 2 bases, and 16 bases lay in between. The CDR3 contains 14 residues. Per germline, CDR1 SNHLY and CDR2 FYNNEI. CDR3 sequence reads: CARPGTDRQETQYF. CDR3 nucleotides: TGTGCCAGACCCGGGACTGACCGTCAAGAGACCCAGTACTTC.

V usage is TRBV19 and J usage is TRBJ1-5; 8 bases are shared with TRBD1. The junction had 10 bases not matched to a gene; V was cut back by 9 bases and J by 6 bases. Per germline, CDR1 LNHDA and CDR2 SQIVND (reference sequence). CDR3 length equals 14 residues. This chain's CDR3 is CASATSQGVQPQHF. The CDR3 DNA sequence: TGTGCCAGCGCTACTTCACAGGGGGTTCAGCCCCAGCATTTT. Together with reference TRBV19 and TRBJ1-5, the CDR3 gives the full variable domain: DGGITQSPKYLFRKEGQNVTLSCEQNLNHDAMYWYRQDPGQGLRLIYYSQIVNDFQKGDIAEGYSVSREKKESFPLTVTSAQKNPTAFYLCASATSQGVQPQHFGDGTRLSIL.

V is TRBV29-1 and J is TRBJ2-1; 10 bases are shared with TRBD1. The CDR3 has 17 amino acids. Germline trimming cut 5 bases from V and 0 bases from J; bases unmatched to any gene: 10. Germline assignment: CDR1 SQVTM and CDR2 ANQGSEA. The DNA for the CDR3 is TGCAGCGTTCACCGGGACAGGGGCCCAAGCTCCTACAATGAGCAGTTCTTC. Protein: CSVHRDRGPSSYNEQFF.

The CDR3 DNA reads as TGTGCCACCAGCAGCGGAGGGAGGGGCCTGGGAGAATGGTTGAATGAGCAGTTCTTC. Protein product: CATSSGGRGLGEWLNEQFF. J is TRBJ2-1 and V is TRBV15; 7 bases line up with TRBD2. Germline values: CDR1 LNHNV, CDR2 YYDKDF (reference sequence). Trimming at V came to 3 bases and at J to 7 bases, leaving 21 bases not matched to a gene. This CDR3 spans 19 amino acids.

V gene TRBV5-5 combines with J gene TRBJ2-2; no clear D gene. Trimming took 2 bases from V and 0 from J, leaving 11 bases between them. CDR1 and CDR2 (germline): SGHKS, YYEKEE (reference sequence). CDR3 length: 16 amino acids. The CDR3 protein is CASSFPQAANTGELFF. DNA of the CDR3: TGTGCCAGCAGCTTCCCACAAGCCGCGAACACCGGGGAGCTGTTTTTT. The complete variable domain, with remaining parts taken from reference TRBV5-5 and TRBJ2-2, reads DAGVTQSPTHLIKTRGQQVTLRCSPISGHKSVSWYQQVLGQGPQFIFQYYEKEERGRGNFPDRFSARQFPNYSSELNVNALLLGDSALYLCASSFPQAANTGELFFGEGSRLTVL.

This clonotype was seen ten or more times. The chain links TRBV7-6 to TRBJ2-7; weak D call: TRBD1 (6 bases). The V end was cut by 0 bases, the J end by 6 bases, with 9 bases between. This CDR3 has 13 residues. Germline V gene sequence: CDR1 SGHVS, CDR2 FNYEAQ. The CDR3 region has the DNA TGTGCCAGCAGCTTAGCCACAGGGAGCGAGCAGTACGTC. The encoded protein is CASSLATGSEQYV.

Only a few counts were recorded for this clonotype. The chain carries TRBV14 and TRBJ2-3; 10 bases match TRBD1. After removal of 5 bases from V and 2 bases from J, the junction contained 10 bases not matched to a gene. CDR3 length: 17 amino acids. The germline gives CDR1 SGHDN, CDR2 FVKESK. DNA of the CDR3: TGTGCCAGCAGCTTATCGACAGGGGGCTCTTTCACAGATACGCAGTATTTT. Translation: CASSLSTGGSFTDTQYF.

The chain couples TRBV7-6 to TRBJ2-7; possibly TRBD1 for D (5 bases). In germline, CDR1 is SGHVS, CDR2 FNYEAQ. The CDR3 covers 13 residues. Trimming stripped 2 bases from V and 4 bases from J, with 9 bases between. This CDR3 reads CASSLRGQYEQYF. CDR3 DNA sequence: TGTGCCAGCAGCTTAAGGGGCCAATACGAGCAGTACTTC.

This clonotype was recorded once. This may stem from a read error, because a much larger clone lies one nucleotide away. The genes are TRBV4-1 and TRBJ2-6, with D possibly being TRBD1 or TRBD2 (5 bases each). CDR3 length: 16 amino acids. The germline V gene has CDR1 MGHRA and CDR2 YSYEKL. The V end lost 2 bases, the J end lost 2 bases, and 10 bases lay between the germline ends. CDR3 in amino acids: CASSQWGTAGANVLTF. The CDR3 coding sequence is TGCGCCAGCAGCCAATGGGGGACGGCTGGGGCCAACGTCCTGACTTTC.

The chain uses TRBV6-1 and TRBJ1-5; D gene uncertain. Germline lookup yields CDR1 MNHNS and CDR2 SASEGT. Trimming removed 7 bases from V and 0 bases from J, with 13 bases in between. CDR3 length: 15 residues. The CDR3: CASTTGGFSNQPQHF. CDR3 in DNA: TGTGCCAGCACCACGGGAGGTTTTAGCAATCAGCCCCAGCATTTT.

The rearrangement links TRBV5-4 to TRBJ1-2, with D tentatively TRBD1 (6 bases). CDR1 SGHNT and CDR2 YYREEE come from the germline V gene (reference sequence). V lost 2 bases to trimming and J lost 2 bases, with 19 bases between them. This CDR3 is 17 amino acids long. DNA of the CDR3: TGTGCCAGCAGCTTTAGTTATCGGGGGCGCAAAAACTATGGCTACACCTTC. Encoded protein: CASSFSYRGRKNYGYTF.

This clonotype was recorded once. The chain is built from TRBV10-2 and TRBJ2-7, with 7 bases that match TRBD1. The CDR3 runs 13 residues. With 3 bases clipped from V and 4 bases from J, the junction kept 3 bases outside the gene matches. CDR1 is WSHSY and CDR2 is SAAADI in the germline V gene. Written as DNA, the CDR3 is TGCGCCAGCAGTGATCGACAGGGTTACGAGCAGTACTTC. Its protein product is CASSDRQGYEQYF.